A selection of T cell receptor beta chains follows, all from one sample in a study of PD-L1 blockade in urothelial cancer. Generated by immunoSEQ multiplex PCR, the TCRdb table keeps only in-frame clones and is missing some. The profile shows around 46,000 clones, 88% of them singletons. The sequencing used PBMCs, collected around atezolizumab (anti-PD-L1) treatment. Receptors were obtained from a man aged 60 to 69 with urothelial cancer. CDR3s include the opening cysteine and the closing phenylalanine or tryptophan. A D gene is named only where the DNA matches it firmly. Where a row states a size, it is once, few, many or the class of an expanded clone; other rows omit it.

.	16	TRBV25-1	TRBD1	TRBJ2-7	CASSALGRGQGAEQYF	TGTGCCAGCAGTGCCCTCGGGAGGGGACAGGGGGCCGAGCAGTACTTC
.	15	TRBV10-3	TRBD2	TRBJ2-7	CAIARSGGAKYEQYF	TGTGCCATCGCCCGGAGCGGGGGGGCCAAATACGAGCAGTACTTC
.	14	TRBV6-6	TRBD1	TRBJ2-7	CASSPPTGVYEQYF	TGTGCCAGCAGTCCACCGACAGGGGTCTACGAGCAGTACTTC
.	16	TRBV4-1	TRBD1	TRBJ2-1	CASRRSRGLSYNEQFF	TGCGCCAGCAGACGCAGTAGGGGGCTGTCCTACAATGAGCAGTTCTTC
.	12	TRBV19	.	TRBJ2-5	CATDGGGETQYF	TGTGCCACCGACGGAGGAGGGGAGACCCAGTACTTC
.	15	TRBV4-1	TRBD1	TRBJ2-7	CASSRGTGGEYEQYF	TGCGCCAGCAGCCGGGGGACAGGGGGCGAGTACGAGCAGTACTTC
once	16	TRBV5-1	TRBD1	TRBJ2-7	CASSSGGTGVPYEQYF	TGCGCCAGCAGCTCGGGCGGGACAGGGGTTCCCTACGAGCAGTACTTC
.	13	TRBV2	TRBD1	TRBJ1-2	CASSLQGAEGYTF	TGTGCCAGCAGTCTCCAGGGGGCGGAGGGCTACACCTTC
.	14	TRBV30	.	TRBJ1-2	CAWSPLTGNNGYTF	TGTGCCTGGAGTCCCCTAACAGGGAATAATGGCTACACCTTC
.	15	TRBV9	.	TRBJ2-7	CASSADIGAGYEQYF	TGTGCCAGCAGCGCCGACATAGGCGCCGGCTACGAGCAGTACTTC
.	14	TRBV13	.	TRBJ1-2	CASSRDGGYYGYTF	TGTGCCAGCAGCCGGGACGGGGGGTACTATGGCTACACCTTC
.	13	TRBV6-5	.	TRBJ1-2	CATNSRQGLASTF	TGTGCCACCAATTCAAGGCAGGGGCTAGCATCCACCTTC
once	15	TRBV19	.	TRBJ1-2	CASSIEGRQTYGYTF	TGTGCCAGTAGTATAGAGGGCAGACAGACCTATGGCTACACCTTC
.	14	TRBV7-2	TRBD1	TRBJ2-7	CASSSPTGNREQYF	TGTGCCAGCAGCAGCCCGACAGGGAATAGGGAGCAGTACTTC
few	13	TRBV25-1	TRBD1	TRBJ1-1	CASLSTGETEAFF	TGTGCCAGCCTTTCGACAGGGGAGACTGAAGCTTTCTTT
.	15	TRBV11-2	TRBD2	TRBJ2-3	CASSSSSGFTDTQYF	TGTGCCAGCAGTTCCTCTAGCGGATTCACAGATACGCAGTATTTT
.	18	TRBV28	TRBD1	TRBJ2-7	CASSLIVGLGQGLHEQYF	TGTGCCAGCAGTTTAATCGTGGGTTTGGGACAGGGTCTCCACGAGCAGTACTTC
.	16	TRBV5-6	.	TRBJ2-1	CASSLAERVGANEQFF	TGTGCCAGCAGCTTGGCCGAGCGGGTCGGGGCCAATGAGCAGTTCTTC
.	15	TRBV6-5	TRBD1	TRBJ2-7	CASSYPSGQGYGQVF	TGTGCCAGCAGTTACCCGTCGGGACAGGGCTATGGGCAAGTCTTC
.	14	TRBV5-1	.	TRBJ1-5	CASSPGSSNQPQHF	TGCGCCAGCTCTCCGGGGAGTAGCAATCAGCCCCAGCATTTT
.	15	TRBV6-1	.	TRBJ2-7	CASSEAGTSRGEQYF	TGTGCCAGCAGTGAAGCCGGGACCTCCCGGGGGGAGCAGTACTTC
.	13	TRBV15	.	TRBJ1-1	CATSRVRGTEAFF	TGTGCCACCAGCAGAGTACGGGGGACTGAAGCTTTCTTT
.	14	TRBV13	TRBD1	TRBJ2-7	CASSPGQGNYEQYF	TGTGCCAGCAGCCCGGGACAGGGGAACTACGAGCAGTACTTC
.	13	TRBV28	.	TRBJ1-1	CASSSNYGAEAFF	TGTGCCAGCAGCTCTAATTATGGTGCTGAAGCTTTCTTT
.	15	TRBV27	TRBD2	TRBJ2-7	CASHRPAGNSYEQYF	TGTGCCAGCCACCGTCCAGCGGGAAACTCCTACGAGCAGTACTTC
.	14	TRBV10-3	TRBD1	TRBJ2-5	CAISQPGQQETQYF	TGTGCCATCAGCCAGCCGGGACAGCAAGAGACCCAGTACTTC
.	14	TRBV5-1	TRBD1	TRBJ2-2	CASRSGQGGGELFF	TGCGCCAGCAGGTCGGGACAGGGTGGCGGGGAGCTGTTTTTT
.	18	TRBV2	TRBD1	TRBJ2-6	CASSGTGGHTSGANVLTF	TGTGCCAGCAGTGGGACAGGGGGCCATACCTCTGGGGCCAACGTCCTGACTTTC
.	15	TRBV6-4	TRBD2	TRBJ2-3	CASSDGAGGPATQYF	TGTGCCAGCAGTGACGGAGCGGGAGGGCCAGCTACGCAGTATTTT